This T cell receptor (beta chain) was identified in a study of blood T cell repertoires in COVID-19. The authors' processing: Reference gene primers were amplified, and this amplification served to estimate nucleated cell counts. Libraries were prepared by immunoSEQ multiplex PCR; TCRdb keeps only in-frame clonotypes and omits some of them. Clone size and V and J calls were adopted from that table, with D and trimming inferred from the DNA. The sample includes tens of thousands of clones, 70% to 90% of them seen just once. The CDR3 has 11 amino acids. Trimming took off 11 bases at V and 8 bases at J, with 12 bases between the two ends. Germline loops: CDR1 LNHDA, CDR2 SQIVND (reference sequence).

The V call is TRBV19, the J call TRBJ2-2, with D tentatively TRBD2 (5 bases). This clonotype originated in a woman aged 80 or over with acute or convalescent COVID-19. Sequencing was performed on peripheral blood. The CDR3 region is CALGGPGELFF. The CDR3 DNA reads TGTGCCCTCGGAGGCCCGGGGGAGCTGTTTTTT. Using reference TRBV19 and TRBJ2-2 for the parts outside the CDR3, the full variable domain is DGGITQSPKYLFRKEGQNVTLSCEQNLNHDAMYWYRQDPGQGLRLIYYSQIVNDFQKGDIAEGYSVSREKKESFPLTVTSAQKNPTAFYLCALGGPGELFFGEGSRLTVL.